This entry lists 23 T cell receptor beta chains sequenced from one sample in a study of kidney transplant recipient with SARS-CoV-2 infection. TCRdb called the reads again in MiXCR, with one record for every CDR3 protein. The sample holds about 240,000 distinct CDR3 sequences, 29% seen once. The input for sequencing was a blood sample, taken at baseline and on roughly day 110 from a kidney transplant recipient. These receptors originate from a male patient aged 30 to 39 who had COVID-19 and was a kidney transplant recipient. A subset of T cells may come from the graft donor.

V is TRBV16 and J is TRBJ1-2; the D is unclear. V lost 5 bases and J 4 bases, leaving 23 bases between the germline ends. Germline V gene data show CDR1 as KGHSY and CDR2 as FQNENV. The CDR3 extends over 17 amino acids. CDR3 sequence reads: CASSAAPVVRRTYGYTF. The CDR3 region has the DNA TGTGCCAGCAGCGCGGCACCGGTCGTTAGAAGGACCTATGGCTACACCTTC.

This clonotype was found once. This may come from a read error, since a much larger clone is one base off. This chain uses TRBV10-2 with TRBJ1-5, with D unresolved. Germline lookup yields CDR1 WSHSY and CDR2 SAAADI. This CDR3 has 15 amino acids. CDR3 sequence reads: CASTGPDYSYQPQHF. CDR3 DNA: TGCGCCAGCACCGGCCCAGACTATAGCTATCAGCCCCAGCATTTT.

This clonotype was found many times. The gene calls are TRBV12-2 and TRBJ1-2. TRBV12-2 is noted as a pseudogene. The CDR3 is 17 amino acids. The DNA for the CDR3 is TGTGCAAGTCGCCATCTGAAGACTCCACGAAAGACCTATGGCTACACCTTC. It codes for CASRHLKTPRKTYGYTF.

Concerning this clonotype: A much larger clone lies a single base off, so this may be a read error. Because the CDR3 is missing its conserved closing phenylalanine or tryptophan, this is likely a read error. V gene TRBV5-1 combines with J gene TRBJ2-5, with D unclear. Deletions cut 0 bases from V and 5 bases from J, with 11 bases between. The germline CDR1 and CDR2 sequences are SGHRS and YFSETQ. CDR3 length: 14 amino acids. The CDR3 is CASSLGVVPETQYS. The CDR3 DNA follows: TGCGCCAGCAGCTTGGGGGTGGTACCCGAGACCCAGTACTCC.

The chain joins TRBV11-2 to TRBJ1-2; D is ambiguous. V shed 4 bases and J shed 4 bases, with 22 bases lying between them. The germline V gene has CDR1 SGHAT and CDR2 FQNNGV. The CDR3 runs 17 residues. The CDR3 DNA sequence: TGTGCCAGCAGCTCACGCCCAACAAGCAGAAAGACCTATGGCTACACCTTC. This gives the protein CASSSRPTSRKTYGYTF.

This clonotype was counted many times. The chain links TRBV28 to TRBJ2-3; D may be TRBD1 or TRBD2 (5 bases each). V shed 10 bases and J shed 3 bases, with 17 bases lying between them. Germline-derived CDR1 and CDR2 are MDHEN and SYDVKM. The CDR3 totals 14 residues. Written as DNA, the CDR3 is TGTGCCACCCAAATGGGGGATTGGACAGATACGCAGTATTTT. Residues: CATQMGDWTDTQYF.

Comments on this clonotype: A much larger clone lies one base from this, so it may be a read error. V usage is TRBV11-1 and J usage is TRBJ1-2; D uncertain. This CDR3 contains 17 residues. Germline loops: CDR1 SGHAT, CDR2 FQDESV (reference sequence). CDR3 sequence: CAGSAYCKAGKTYGYTF. CDR3 coding DNA: TGTGCCGGCAGCGCGTACTGTAAGGCTGGAAAGACCTATGGCTACACCTTC.

J is TRBJ1-1 and V is TRBV20-1; 7 nucleotides align to TRBD1. The germline gives CDR1 DFQATT, CDR2 SNEGSKA (reference sequence). J lost 3 bases, V lost 0 bases, and 10 bases had no gene match. This CDR3 region has 16 residues. CDR3 loop: CSARDQQGLSDTEAFF. For the CDR3, the DNA is TGCAGTGCTAGAGATCAACAGGGGTTGTCGGACACTGAAGCTTTCTTT.

This clonotype was detected ten times or more. The chain has TRBV7-3 and TRBJ2-1; maybe TRBD2 (5 bases). Trimming removed 7 bases from V and 7 bases from J, with 14 bases in between. Per germline, CDR1 SGHTA and CDR2 FQGTGA. This CDR3 region has 13 residues. The CDR3: CASNNGVLNEQFF. The CDR3 coding sequence is TGTGCCAGCAACAACGGGGTTTTGAATGAGCAGTTCTTC.

This clonotype was detected many times. The chain carries TRBV10-3 and TRBJ2-1; D uncertain. Germline V lookup: CDR1 ENHRY, CDR2 SYGVKD. The CDR3 is 12 amino acids. The V and J ends lost 2 bases and 6 bases respectively, with 5 bases between them. CDR3 nucleotide sequence: TGTGCCATCAGTGAGAATGGCAATGAGCAGTTCTTC. Its translation: CAISENGNEQFF.

This clonotype was seen ten or more times. The chain uses TRBV20-1 and TRBJ1-1, with D possibly matching TRBD1 (6 bases). Trimming took off 0 bases at V and 1 base at J, with 15 bases between the two ends. The germline V gene has CDR1 DFQATT and CDR2 SNEGSKA (reference sequence). The CDR3 sequence is 16 residues long. The CDR3 nucleotides are TGCAGTGCTAGAGATCCCACAGGGCGGACGAACACTGAAGCTTTCTTT. Its protein is CSARDPTGRTNTEAFF.

A word on this clonotype: This may stem from a read error, because a much larger clone lies one nucleotide away. CDR3 in DNA: TGTGCCACCAGCGGGGCGGTCGGCCGCCGGGAACTGTTTTTT. Protein sequence: CATSGAVGRRELFF. J is TRBJ1-4 and V is TRBV15; maybe TRBD1 (5 bases). Germline CDR1 and CDR2: LNHNV and YYDKDF (reference sequence). V lost 5 bases and J 12 bases, leaving 19 bases between the germline ends. The CDR3 has 14 amino acids.

This clonotype was observed at least ten times. The chain combines TRBV10-2 with TRBJ1-2; D not resolved. There are 17 residues in the CDR3. Trimming took 5 bases from V and 4 from J, leaving 23 bases between them. CDR1 WSHSY and CDR2 SAAADI come from the germline V gene. CDR3 amino acids: CASSPKRTSRKTYGYTF. CDR3 DNA sequence: TGCGCCAGCAGTCCTAAACGCACTTCTAGAAAGACCTATGGCTACACCTTC.

This chain joins TRBV15 and TRBJ2-6; 7 bases are shared with TRBD1. CDR3 length: 19 residues. CDR1 and CDR2 (germline): LNHNV, YYDKDF (reference sequence). V was pared by 6 bases and J by 5 bases, with 19 bases of the junction left unmatched. The CDR3 DNA follows: TGTGCCACCAGTGGAAAGGTTCAGGGGGTGGTAGGCTGGGCCAACGTCCTGACTTTC. This sequence encodes CATSGKVQGVVGWANVLTF.

This clonotype has more than one count but fewer than ten. The V call is TRBV7-8, the J call TRBJ2-5; 11 bases fit TRBD1. The CDR3 has 15 amino acids. Trimming cost V 7 bases and J 5 bases; bases outside gene matches: 9. Germline values: CDR1 SGHVS, CDR2 FQNEAQ. The CDR3 region has the DNA TGTGCCAGCAACACAGCGGACAGGGGGCGTGAGACCCAGTACTTC. It encodes CASNTADRGRETQYF. Full variable domain (remainder filled in from reference TRBV7-8 and TRBJ2-5): GAGVSQSPRYKVAKRGQDVALRCDPISGHVSLFWYQQALGQGPEFLTYFQNEAQLDKSGLPSDRFFAERPEGSVSTLKIQRTQQEDSAVYLCASNTADRGRETQYFGPGTRLLVL.

Of note for this clonotype: A much more abundant neighbour one base away suggests this may be a read error. V usage is TRBV27 and J usage is TRBJ2-4, with 11 bases fitting TRBD1. The J call is doubtful: the DNA matches TRBJ2-5 better. The length of the CDR3 is 14 residues. The V gene's germline CDR1 is MNHEY and CDR2 SMNVEV (reference sequence). The chain's CDR3 is CAGSPGQGAKTQYF. The CDR3 bases are TGTGCCGGCAGTCCCGGACAGGGGGCGAAGACCCAGTACTTC.

The table lists this clonotype with many counts. This rearrangement joins TRBV27 to TRBJ1-6; TRBD1 might be the D (5 bases). Trimming stripped 3 bases from V and 11 bases from J, with 11 bases between. CDR3 length equals 13 residues. CDR1 is MNHEY and CDR2 is SMNVEV in the germline V gene (reference sequence). CDR3 in DNA: TGTGCCAGCAGTTTTAAAGGGGAGGCACCCCTCCACTTT. It is translated as CASSFKGEAPLHF.

This clonotype came up many times. This chain joins TRBV2 and TRBJ1-1; a weak D match, TRBD1 (5 bases). Trimming removed 3 bases at V and 5 bases at J, with 13 bases between. The CDR3 consists of 14 residues. The germline V gene has CDR1 SNHLY and CDR2 FYNNEI. The chain's CDR3 is CASSEGQGSTEAFF. The CDR3 coding sequence is TGTGCCAGCAGTGAGGGGCAGGGCTCGACTGAAGCTTTCTTT.

Concerning this clonotype: One end of the junction does not line up with germline, which may come from a read error. The chain links TRBV5-1 to TRBJ1-2, with D uncertain. This CDR3 has 16 residues. Germline CDR1 SGHRS, CDR2 YFSETQ. The CDR3: CASRQKSVRKTYDYTF. DNA for the CDR3: TGCGCCAGCCGCCAGAAATCGGTTCGAAAGACCTATGACTACACCTTC.

Concerning this clonotype: This clone may be a read error of a much larger clone one base away. A read error is likely, as this CDR3 ends without the conserved phenylalanine or tryptophan. The V and J genes are TRBV3-1 and TRBJ1-1; no clear D. The CDR3 covers 17 residues. Germline V CDR1 and CDR2: LGHDT, YNNKEL (reference sequence). V was pared by 5 bases and J by 4 bases, with 23 bases between. The CDR3 is CASSDRPPISIRTEAFL. The CDR3 DNA sequence: TGTGCCAGCAGCGACCGGCCTCCCATTTCAATTCGCACTGAAGCTTTCCTT.

This clonotype was counted at least ten times. The chain combines TRBV5-5 with TRBJ1-2, with D hard to call. The CDR3 loop spans 16 amino acids. The V and J ends lost 7 bases and 4 bases respectively, with 23 bases between them. The germline CDR1 and CDR2 sequences are SGHKS and YYEKEE (reference sequence). The CDR3 loop reads CASGIIVSRKTYGYTF. DNA for the CDR3: TGTGCCAGCGGTATTATTGTCTCGCGAAAGACCTATGGCTACACCTTC.

This clonotype was recorded once. Sequence at one end of the junction differs from germline and may be a read error. The chain employs TRBV11-3 and TRBJ1-3, with no clear D. The CDR3 contains 14 residues. Germline values: CDR1 SGHNT, CDR2 YENEEA. CDR3 sequence: CASGLVRSGNTIYF. DNA for the CDR3: TGTGCCAGCGGCTTAGTCCGCTCTGGAAACACCATATATTTT.

At least ten counts were recorded for this clonotype. The chain has TRBV10-3 and TRBJ1-5; no clear D. The CDR3 contains 12 residues. V was clipped by 3 bases and J by 7 bases, with 7 bases between them. Germline V CDR1 and CDR2: ENHRY, SYGVKD. The CDR3 region is CAISEDRQPQHF. CDR3 in DNA: TGTGCCATCAGTGAAGACCGGCAGCCCCAGCATTTT.